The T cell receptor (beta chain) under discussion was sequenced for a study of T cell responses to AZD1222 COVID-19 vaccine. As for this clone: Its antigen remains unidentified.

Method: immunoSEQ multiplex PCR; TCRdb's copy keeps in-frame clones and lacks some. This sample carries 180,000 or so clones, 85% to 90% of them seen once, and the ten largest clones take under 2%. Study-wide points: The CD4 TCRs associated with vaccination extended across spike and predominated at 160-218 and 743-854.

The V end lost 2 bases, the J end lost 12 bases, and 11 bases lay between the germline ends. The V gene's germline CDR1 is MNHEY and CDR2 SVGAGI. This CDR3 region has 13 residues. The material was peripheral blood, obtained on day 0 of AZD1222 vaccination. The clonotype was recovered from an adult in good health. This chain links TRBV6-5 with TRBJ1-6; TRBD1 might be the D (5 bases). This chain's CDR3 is CASSYGHLRPLHF. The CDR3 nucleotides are TGTGCCAGCAGTTACGGACATCTACGACCCCTCCACTTT.